This T cell receptor beta chain is drawn from a study of blood T cells in healthy people across ages. Ten milliliters of peripheral blood were drawn from each donor into EDTA-treated tubes. Whole-study findings and limits: Versus aged donors, long-lived donors had higher diversity and more naive CD4+ cells. Per million T cells, TCR beta diversity dropped about linearly as age rose.

Notes on this clonotype: The antigen is not known. At one of its ends the junction is not consistent with the germline gene, which may arise from a read error.

A second PCR of about 7 to 11 cycles used a sample-barcoded 5' primer and a J-beta primer mix. Sequencing recovered at least 2.5 million CDR3-containing paired-end reads from each sample. MiXCR, run by TCRdb on the 5' RACE reads, gives a single entry per CDR3 protein. The sample has about 570,000 distinct CDR3 sequences, 27% seen once. CDR1 and CDR2 from the germline V gene are DFQATT and SNEGSKA (reference sequence). The CDR3 contains 18 residues. This receptor was taken from a woman aged 70 to 79 in good health. The gene calls are TRBV20-1 and TRBJ2-1; D not certain. Sequences were obtained from blood. CDR3 nucleotides: TGCACTGCTAGTCCACGACAACTACCAAGGGCCTCCTACAATGAGCAGTTCTTC. Its protein is CTASPRQLPRASYNEQFF.